This entry concerns a single T cell receptor beta chain. Antigen specificity is unknown. This record comes from a study of Ad26.COV2.S vaccination and SARS-CoV-2 variants. Per germline, CDR1 LGHNA and CDR2 YSLEER. The CDR3 loop spans 16 amino acids. The V end was cut by 0 bases, the J end by 4 bases, with 15 bases between. General study results and limits: Reported post-vaccination CD8+ and CD4+ T cell responses to spike showed substantial breadth. Possibly, TCR breadth and depth analyses underestimated total T cell responses. The study found similar non-spike TCR breadth in vaccine and placebo recipients.

Profiling relied on immunoSEQ multiplex PCR, and the TCRdb table lists in-frame clones only, not all of them. The top ten clones hold under 5% of a sample with approximately 340,000 clones, just over 90% of them seen once. The starting material was peripheral blood, obtained after recovery from COVID-19. The TCR was taken from a human donor who had recovered from COVID-19. V usage is TRBV4-3 and J usage is TRBJ1-2, with TRBD1 as a possible D gene (5 bases). The CDR3 region has the DNA TGCGCCAGCAGCCAAGAGGGGCCAGGCAGAGGCTATGGCTACACCTTC. Encoded protein: CASSQEGPGRGYGYTF.